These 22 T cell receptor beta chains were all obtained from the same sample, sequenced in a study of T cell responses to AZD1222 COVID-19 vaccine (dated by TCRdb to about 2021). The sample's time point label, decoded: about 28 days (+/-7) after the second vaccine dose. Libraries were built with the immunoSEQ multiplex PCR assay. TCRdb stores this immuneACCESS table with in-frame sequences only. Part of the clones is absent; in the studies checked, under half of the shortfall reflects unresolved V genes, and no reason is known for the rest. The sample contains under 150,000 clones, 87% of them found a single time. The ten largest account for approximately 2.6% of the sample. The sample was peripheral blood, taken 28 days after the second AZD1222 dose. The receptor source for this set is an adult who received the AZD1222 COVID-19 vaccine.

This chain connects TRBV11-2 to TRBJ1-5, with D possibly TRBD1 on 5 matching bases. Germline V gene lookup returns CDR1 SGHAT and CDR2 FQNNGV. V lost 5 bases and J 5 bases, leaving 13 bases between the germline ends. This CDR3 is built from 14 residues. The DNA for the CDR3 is TGTGCCAGCAGCCTGCAGGGAGGTGATCAGCCCCAGCATTTT. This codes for CASSLQGGDQPQHF.

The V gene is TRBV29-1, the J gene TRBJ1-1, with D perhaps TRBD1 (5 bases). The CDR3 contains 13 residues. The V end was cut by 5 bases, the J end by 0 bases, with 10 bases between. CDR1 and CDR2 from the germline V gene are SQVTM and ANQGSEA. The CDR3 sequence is CSVRGVLNTEAFF. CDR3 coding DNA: TGCAGCGTTAGGGGAGTGTTGAACACTGAAGCTTTCTTT.

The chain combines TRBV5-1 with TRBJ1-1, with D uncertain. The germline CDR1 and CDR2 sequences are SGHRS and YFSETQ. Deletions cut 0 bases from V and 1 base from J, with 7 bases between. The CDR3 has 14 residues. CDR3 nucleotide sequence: TGCGCCAGCAGCTTGGCCGCGGAGAACACTGAAGCTTTCTTT. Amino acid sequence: CASSLAAENTEAFF.

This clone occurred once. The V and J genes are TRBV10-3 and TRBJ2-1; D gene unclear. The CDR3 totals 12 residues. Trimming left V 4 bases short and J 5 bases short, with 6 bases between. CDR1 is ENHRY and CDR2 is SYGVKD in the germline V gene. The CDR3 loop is CAISVAHNEQFF. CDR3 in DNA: TGTGCCATCAGTGTTGCGCACAATGAGCAGTTCTTC.

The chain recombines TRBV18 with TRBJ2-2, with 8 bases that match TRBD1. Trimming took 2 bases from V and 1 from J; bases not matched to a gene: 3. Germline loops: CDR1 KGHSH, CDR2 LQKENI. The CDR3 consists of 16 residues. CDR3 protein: CASSPFDRGNTGELFF. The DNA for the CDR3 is TGTGCCAGCTCACCATTCGACAGGGGGAACACCGGGGAGCTGTTTTTT.

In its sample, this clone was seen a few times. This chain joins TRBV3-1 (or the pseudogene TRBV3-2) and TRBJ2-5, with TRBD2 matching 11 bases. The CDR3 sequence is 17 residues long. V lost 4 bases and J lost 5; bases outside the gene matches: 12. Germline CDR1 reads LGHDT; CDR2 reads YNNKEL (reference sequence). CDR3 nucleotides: TGTGCCAGCAGCCCATACCATAGCGGGGGGGCCGAGGAGACCCAGTACTTC. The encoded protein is CASSPYHSGGAEETQYF.

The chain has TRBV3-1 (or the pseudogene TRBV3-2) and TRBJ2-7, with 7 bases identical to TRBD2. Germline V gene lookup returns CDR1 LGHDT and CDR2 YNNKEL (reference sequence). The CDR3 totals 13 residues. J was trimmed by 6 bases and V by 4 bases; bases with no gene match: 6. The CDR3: CASSRDYPGEQYF. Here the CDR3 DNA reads TGTGCCAGCAGCCGGGACTATCCGGGCGAGCAGTACTTC.

The CDR3 bases are TGTGCCAGCAGTTTTAGTAGGGGCCAGCCCCAGCATTTT. Its protein product is CASSFSRGQPQHF. The gene calls are TRBV28 and TRBJ1-5; D may be TRBD1 (5 bases). The length of the CDR3 is 13 residues. The V end was cut by 3 bases, the J end by 7 bases, with 10 bases between. Germline V gene data show CDR1 as MDHEN and CDR2 as SYDVKM. Combining the CDR3 with reference TRBV28 and TRBJ1-5 gives the whole variable domain DVKVTQSSRYLVKRTGEKVFLECVQDMDHENMFWYRQDPGLGLRLIYFSYDVKMKEKGDIPEGYSVSREKKERFSLILESASTNQTSMYLCASSFSRGQPQHFGDGTRLSIL.

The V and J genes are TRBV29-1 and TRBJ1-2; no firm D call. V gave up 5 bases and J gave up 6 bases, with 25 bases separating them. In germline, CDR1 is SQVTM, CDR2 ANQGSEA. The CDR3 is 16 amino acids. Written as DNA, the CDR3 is TGCAGCGTTCATAAGGCCACCCCAGGTCAAGAGGATGGCTACACCTTC. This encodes CSVHKATPGQEDGYTF.

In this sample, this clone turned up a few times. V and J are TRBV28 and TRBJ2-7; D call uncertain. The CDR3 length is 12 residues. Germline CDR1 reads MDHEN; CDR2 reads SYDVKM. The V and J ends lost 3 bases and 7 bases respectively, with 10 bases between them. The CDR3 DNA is TGTGCCAGCAGTTTTCGGAGACGGGAGCAGTACTTC. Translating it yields CASSFRRREQYF.

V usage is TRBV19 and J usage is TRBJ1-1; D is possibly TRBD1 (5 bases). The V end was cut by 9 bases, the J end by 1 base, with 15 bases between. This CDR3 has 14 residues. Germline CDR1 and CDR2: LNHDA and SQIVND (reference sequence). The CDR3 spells CASKTARENTEAFF. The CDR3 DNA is TGTGCCAGCAAGACGGCCAGGGAGAACACTGAAGCTTTCTTT.

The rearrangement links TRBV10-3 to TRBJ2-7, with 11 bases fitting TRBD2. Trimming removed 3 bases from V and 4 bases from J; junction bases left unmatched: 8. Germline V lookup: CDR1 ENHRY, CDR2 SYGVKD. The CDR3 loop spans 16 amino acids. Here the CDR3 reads CAISETGTSGSYEQYF. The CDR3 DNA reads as TGTGCCATCAGTGAAACCGGGACTAGCGGATCTTACGAGCAGTACTTC.

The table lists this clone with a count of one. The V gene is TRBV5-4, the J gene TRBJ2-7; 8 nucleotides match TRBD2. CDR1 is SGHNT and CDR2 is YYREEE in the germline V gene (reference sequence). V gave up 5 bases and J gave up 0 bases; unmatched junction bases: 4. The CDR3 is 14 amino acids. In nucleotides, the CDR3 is TGTGCCAGCAGTTCGCGGGGGGACTCCTACGAGCAGTACTTC. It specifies CASSSRGDSYEQYF.

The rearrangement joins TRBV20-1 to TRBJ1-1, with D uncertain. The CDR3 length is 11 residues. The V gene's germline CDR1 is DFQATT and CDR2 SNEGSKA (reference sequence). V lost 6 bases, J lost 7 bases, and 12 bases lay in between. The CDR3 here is CSAPGVIEAFF. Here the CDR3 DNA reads TGCAGTGCCCCTGGGGTAATTGAAGCTTTCTTT.

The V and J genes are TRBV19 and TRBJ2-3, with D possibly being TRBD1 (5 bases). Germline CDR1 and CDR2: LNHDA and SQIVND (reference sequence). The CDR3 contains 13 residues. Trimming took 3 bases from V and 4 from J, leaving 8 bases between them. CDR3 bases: TGTGCCAGTAGTATTGGCAGGGCAGATACGCAGTATTTT. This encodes CASSIGRADTQYF.

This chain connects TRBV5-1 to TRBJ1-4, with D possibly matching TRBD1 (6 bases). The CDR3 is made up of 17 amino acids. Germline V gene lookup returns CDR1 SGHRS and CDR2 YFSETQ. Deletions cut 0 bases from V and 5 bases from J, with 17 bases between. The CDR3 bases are TGCGCCAGCAGCTTGGGTGGGACACGCACCTTAAATGAAAAACTGTTTTTT. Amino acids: CASSLGGTRTLNEKLFF.

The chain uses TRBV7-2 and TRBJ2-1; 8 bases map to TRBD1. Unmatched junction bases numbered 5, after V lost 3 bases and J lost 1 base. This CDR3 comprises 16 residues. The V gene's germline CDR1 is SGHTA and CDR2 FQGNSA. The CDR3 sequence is CASSFRQGLSYNEQFF. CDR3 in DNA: TGTGCCAGCAGCTTCCGACAGGGGTTGTCCTACAATGAGCAGTTCTTC.

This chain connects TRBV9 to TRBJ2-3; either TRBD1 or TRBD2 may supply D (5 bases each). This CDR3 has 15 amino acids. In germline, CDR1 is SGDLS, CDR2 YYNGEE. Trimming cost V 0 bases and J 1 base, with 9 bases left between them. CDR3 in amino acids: CASSVDGGGTDTQYF. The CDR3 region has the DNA TGTGCCAGCAGCGTAGATGGGGGAGGCACAGATACGCAGTATTTT.

The chain's CDR3 is CASSLVPGQSLDGYTF. CDR3 bases: TGCGCCAGCAGCTTGGTACCGGGACAAAGTTTGGATGGCTACACCTTC. The gene calls are TRBV5-1 and TRBJ1-2; D perhaps matches TRBD1 (6 bases). CDR3 length equals 16 residues. Trimming removed 0 bases at V and 6 bases at J, with 18 bases between. CDR1 is SGHRS and CDR2 is YFSETQ in the germline V gene.

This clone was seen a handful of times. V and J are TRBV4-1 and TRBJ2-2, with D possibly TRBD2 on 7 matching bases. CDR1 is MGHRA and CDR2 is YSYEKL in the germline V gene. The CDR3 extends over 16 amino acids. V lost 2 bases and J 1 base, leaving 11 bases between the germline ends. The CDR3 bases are TGCGCCAGCAGCCAAACCGGGGGGCTGAACACCGGGGAGCTGTTTTTT. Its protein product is CASSQTGGLNTGELFF.

This CDR3 reads CASSQVRGGNEQFF. The DNA for the CDR3 is TGTGCCAGCAGCCAAGTCCGGGGTGGAAATGAGCAGTTCTTC. The rearrangement uses TRBV3-1 (or the pseudogene TRBV3-2) and TRBJ2-1; D may be TRBD2 (5 bases). Germline CDR1 is LGHDT and CDR2 is YNNKEL (reference sequence). The CDR3 consists of 14 residues. Trimming cost V 1 base and J 7 bases, with 11 bases left between them.

This chain's CDR3 is CATSRPTANTGELFF. The CDR3 coding sequence is TGTGCCACTTCGAGACCGACCGCGAACACCGGGGAGCTGTTTTTT. The chain carries TRBV24-1 and TRBJ2-2; D is uncertain. This CDR3 has 15 amino acids. The germline V gene has CDR1 KGHDR and CDR2 SFDVKD. With 10 bases removed from V and 0 bases from J, the gap between germline ends came to 14 bases.